The 8 T cell receptor beta chains in this list originate from one sample, sequenced in a study of cytomegalovirus exposure and HLA in healthy donors (dated by TCRdb to about 2017). Library generation was performed with the immunoSEQ multiplex PCR assay. The multiplex PCR relied on a mix of 60 forward primers for TCR Vbeta segments and 13 reverse primers for TCR Jbeta segments. TCRdb holds this immuneACCESS table with in-frame rearrangements only. Some clones are missing; in checked studies, unresolved V genes explain under half, and the rest has no known cause. The sample table lists around 190,000 clones, around three quarters of them with a count of one. Clones ranked in the top ten supply around 1.9% of the sample. Source material: PBMCs. These receptors were collected from a man aged 30 to 39 in good health and CMV-seronegative.

This clone was counted between two and nine times. This rearrangement joins TRBV2 to TRBJ1-2; tentative D call: TRBD1 (5 bases). V dropped 6 bases and J dropped 4 bases, with 15 bases sitting between them. The CDR3 is 14 residues long. Germline V gene data show CDR1 as SNHLY and CDR2 as FYNNEI. CDR3 nucleotides: TGTGCCAGCAGCGGACAAGGGCTATTCTATGGCTACACCTTC. Translation: CASSGQGLFYGYTF.

V gene TRBV5-5 combines with J gene TRBJ2-7; TRBD2 agrees at 7 bases. Germline V gene data show CDR1 as SGHKS and CDR2 as YYEKEE (reference sequence). The CDR3 is 14 amino acids. With V trimmed by 4 bases and J by 5 bases, 9 bases remained unmatched. CDR3: CASSPDAGEDEQYF. The CDR3 coding sequence is TGTGCCAGCAGCCCTGACGCGGGGGAAGACGAGCAGTACTTC. The variable domain in full, with the rest retrieved from reference TRBV5-5 and TRBJ2-7, is DAGVTQSPTHLIKTRGQQVTLRCSPISGHKSVSWYQQVLGQGPQFIFQYYEKEERGRGNFPDRFSARQFPNYSSELNVNALLLGDSALYLCASSPDAGEDEQYFGPGTRLTVT.

The chain is built from TRBV29-1 and TRBJ2-2; D may be TRBD2 (5 bases). The length of the CDR3 is 11 residues. V lost 4 bases and J lost 6, with 6 bases in between. In germline, CDR1 is SQVTM, CDR2 ANQGSEA. The CDR3 nucleotides are TGCAGCGTTGCGAGGGCCGGGGAGCTGTTTTTT. Translation gives CSVARAGELFF.

The chain employs TRBV2 and TRBJ2-5; D possibly corresponds to TRBD2 (6 bases). V gave up 4 bases and J gave up 0 bases, with 15 bases separating them. CDR3 size: 16 residues. Germline V gives CDR1 SNHLY, CDR2 FYNNEI. CDR3 nucleotides: TGTGCCAGCAGTGGTGCGGTAGCGGCGTACCAAGAGACCCAGTACTTC. This codes for CASSGAVAAYQETQYF.

The chain is built from TRBV4-2 and TRBJ2-7, with 8 positions matching TRBD1. The CDR3 is 15 residues long. Germline V gene data show CDR1 as LGHNA and CDR2 as YNFKEQ. V trimming: 1 base; J trimming: 4 bases; junction bases outside the gene matches: 6. The CDR3 reads CASSQVSQGAYEQYF. The CDR3 DNA reads as TGTGCCAGCAGCCAAGTCTCGCAGGGGGCGTACGAGCAGTACTTC.

The chain is built from TRBV30 and TRBJ2-1; possibly TRBD1 for D (7 bases). The CDR3 has 16 amino acids. Trimming took off 3 bases at V and 6 bases at J, with 21 bases between the two ends. CDR1 is GTSNPN, CDR2 SVGIG, per germline (reference sequence). The CDR3 region has the DNA TGTGCCTGGAGCCCCAGGGGGGAGCCAACGCCCAATGAGCAGTTCTTC. Encoded protein: CAWSPRGEPTPNEQFF.

The J gene is TRBJ1-3, the V gene TRBV5-6; D is ambiguous. CDR1 is SGHDT, CDR2 YYEEEE, per germline. This CDR3 is built from 18 residues. V dropped 5 bases and J dropped 0 bases, with 21 bases sitting between them. The CDR3 loop is CASSHTAPTVISGNTIYF. DNA of the CDR3: TGTGCCAGCAGTCACACCGCCCCAACAGTTATCTCTGGAAACACCATATATTTT. The complete variable domain, with remaining parts taken from reference TRBV5-6 and TRBJ1-3, reads DAGVTQSPTHLIKTRGQQVTLRCSPKSGHDTVSWYQQALGQGPQFIFQYYEEEERQRGNFPDRFSGHQFPNYSSELNVNALLLGDSALYLCASSHTAPTVISGNTIYFGEGSWLTVV.

The chain is built from TRBV10-3 and TRBJ2-4, with TRBD2 identical over 9 bases. Germline values: CDR1 ENHRY, CDR2 SYGVKD. This CDR3 has 18 amino acids. J lost 3 bases, V lost 3 bases, and 12 bases had no gene match. CDR3: CAISDPLGGRGHKNIQYF. In DNA, the CDR3 is TGTGCCATCAGTGACCCCCTCGGCGGGAGGGGGCACAAAAACATTCAGTACTTC.